These 18 T cell receptor beta chains came from one sample sequenced in a study of cytomegalovirus exposure and HLA in healthy donors. The primer mix had 60 Vbeta and 13 Jbeta primers. Method: immunoSEQ multiplex PCR; TCRdb's copy keeps in-frame clones and lacks some. The sample has around 83,000 clones, more than 70% seen once; the top ten hold approximately 4.7%. Sequenced input: PBMCs. The receptors here all came from a male donor in good health and CMV-seropositive.

J is TRBJ2-3 and V is TRBV5-1; TRBD2 is a possible D gene (5 bases). Trimming cost V 1 base and J 1 base, with 10 bases left between them. This CDR3 contains 15 residues. Germline CDR1 and CDR2: SGHRS and YFSETQ. The CDR3 region has the DNA TGCGCCAGCAGCTTGTACGGGGTTCGCACAGATACGCAGTATTTT. The encoded protein is CASSLYGVRTDTQYF. Complete variable domain (other parts from reference TRBV5-1 and TRBJ2-3): KAGVTQTPRYLIKTRGQQVTLSCSPISGHRSVSWYQQTPGQGLQFLFEYFSETQRNKGNFPGRFSGRQFSNSRSEMNVSTLELGDSALYLCASSLYGVRTDTQYFGPGTRLTVL.

This chain connects TRBV19 to TRBJ2-3; 9 nucleotides agree with TRBD2. Germline values: CDR1 LNHDA, CDR2 SQIVND (reference sequence). V shed 7 bases and J 4 bases; nucleotides not matched to a gene: 9. The CDR3 contains 15 residues. The CDR3 nucleotides are TGTGCCAGTATTTCGACAGCGGGGGGCGCAGATACGCAGTATTTT. It codes for CASISTAGGADTQYF.

V is TRBV6-1 and J is TRBJ2-7; TRBD1 agrees at 7 bases. The CDR3 contains 15 residues. Germline CDR1 and CDR2: MNHNS and SASEGT. V lost 1 base and J lost 3; bases outside the gene matches: 6. The CDR3 protein is CASSEGDRVLYEQYF. CDR3 coding DNA: TGTGCCAGCAGTGAAGGAGACAGGGTCCTCTACGAGCAGTACTTC.

There are a few counts of this clone. The chain employs TRBV6-5 and TRBJ2-7, with 8 bases aligning to TRBD1. Germline CDR1 and CDR2: MNHEY and SVGAGI. The V gene end was trimmed by 2 bases and the J gene end by 6 bases; junction bases not matched to a gene: 9. The CDR3 spans 15 residues. CDR3 protein: CASSYGQGAPSEQYF. As DNA, the CDR3 is TGTGCCAGCAGTTACGGTCAGGGGGCGCCTTCCGAGCAGTACTTC.

For the CDR3, the DNA is TGTGCCACCAGCCTCCGGACAGTGAATGAAAAACTGTTTTTT. It codes for CATSLRTVNEKLFF. This sequence joins TRBV15 and TRBJ1-4, with D perhaps matching TRBD1 (6 bases). This CDR3 contains 14 residues. V was shortened by 5 bases and J by 5 bases, with 12 bases between the two germline ends. The germline V gene encodes CDR1 LNHNV and CDR2 YYDKDF (reference sequence).

This clone has at least ten counts. The sample contains more than one DNA sequence encoding this CDR3. CDR3 residues: CASSLVGQVDYGYTF. The CDR3 nucleotides are TGTGCCAGCAGCTTAGTCGGACAGGTCGACTATGGCTACACCTTC. The chain combines TRBV7-9 with TRBJ1-2, with 7 positions matching TRBD1. Germline-derived CDR1 and CDR2 are SEHNR and FQNEAQ (reference sequence). Unmatched junction bases numbered 5, after V lost 1 base and J lost 3 bases. This CDR3 has 15 residues. Looking up the rest from reference TRBV7-9 and TRBJ1-2 gives the full variable domain: DTGVSQNPRHKITKRGQNVTFRCDPISEHNRLYWYRQTLGQGPEFLTYFQNEAQLEKSRLLSDRFSAERPKGSFSTLEIQRTEQGDSAMYLCASSLVGQVDYGYTFGSGTRLTVV.

This chain connects TRBV5-1 to TRBJ2-3, with TRBD1 identical over 9 bases. The V gene end was trimmed by 4 bases and the J gene end by 1 base; junction bases not matched to a gene: 7. This CDR3 region has 16 residues. CDR1 is SGHRS and CDR2 is YFSETQ in the germline V gene. The CDR3 loop is CASSTGQGRGTDTQYF. The DNA of the CDR3 is TGCGCCAGCAGCACAGGACAGGGGAGGGGCACAGATACGCAGTATTTT.

The CDR3 here is CASSRGQGNSYEQYF. CDR3 nucleotides: TGTGCCAGTTCCCGTGGGCAGGGCAACTCCTACGAGCAGTACTTC. V usage is TRBV19 and J usage is TRBJ2-7, with D perhaps matching TRBD1 (5 bases). CDR1 and CDR2 (germline): LNHDA, SQIVND (reference sequence). The CDR3 contains 15 residues. Trimming cost V 8 bases and J 0 bases, with 17 bases left between them.

V usage is TRBV10-1 and J usage is TRBJ2-3; 9 bases line up with TRBD1. CDR1 WNHNN and CDR2 SYGVQD come from the germline V gene (reference sequence). The length of the CDR3 is 15 residues. The V and J ends lost 8 bases and 1 base, in that order; junction bases with no gene match: 7. The CDR3 is CASGKGDRGTDTQYF. In DNA, the CDR3 is TGCGCCAGCGGGAAAGGGGACAGGGGCACAGATACGCAGTATTTT.

The V and J genes are TRBV30 and TRBJ2-5; 7 nucleotides match TRBD1. The J segment lost 1 base and the V segment lost 1 base, leaving 9 bases of the junction unmatched. The CDR3 runs to 16 residues. Per germline, CDR1 GTSNPN and CDR2 SVGIG (reference sequence). CDR3 coding DNA: TGTGCCTGGAGTGAGAGGACAGGTGCCCCCCAAGAGACCCAGTACTTC. Amino acids: CAWSERTGAPQETQYF.

CDR3 nucleotides: TGCAGCGTTGTGGGGGAACGAGGGGGATCCTACAATGAGCAGTTCTTC. This sequence encodes CSVVGERGGSYNEQFF. The genes are TRBV29-1 and TRBJ2-1; TRBD1 might be the D (6 bases). Trimming took 4 bases from V and 1 from J, leaving 17 bases between them. The CDR3 length is 16 residues. In germline, CDR1 is SQVTM, CDR2 ANQGSEA.

This clone was observed a handful of times. The V call is TRBV10-3, the J call TRBJ2-7; 8 bases line up with TRBD1. There are 15 residues in the CDR3. The ends lost 3 bases at V and 2 bases at J; junction bases unmatched: 6. Germline CDR1 reads ENHRY; CDR2 reads SYGVKD. The CDR3 is CAISETVTGAYEQYF. In DNA, the CDR3 is TGTGCCATCAGTGAAACTGTGACAGGGGCCTACGAGCAGTACTTC.

This clone was recorded only once. V usage is TRBV5-1 and J usage is TRBJ2-5; the match to TRBD2 covers 12 bases. The J call may not be correct, given that the DNA end is closer to TRBJ2-7. The CDR3 totals 17 residues. Germline values: CDR1 SGHRS, CDR2 YFSETQ. The CDR3 DNA is TGCGCCAGCAGCTTGTCATTATTGACTAGCGGGAGTGACGAGCAGTACTTC. Protein sequence: CASSLSLLTSGSDEQYF.

In the case of this clone: An end of the junction differs from the germline gene, which may be a read error. This chain connects TRBV19 to TRBJ1-4, with a weak D call TRBD1 (5 bases). The CDR3 is 12 amino acids. Germline V lookup: CDR1 LNHDA, CDR2 SQIVND (reference sequence). The CDR3 nucleotides are TGTGCCAGTATGGCAGGGAAAATGGGGAAGGGTTTT. Translation gives CASMAGKMGKGF.

The chain is built from TRBV4-1 and TRBJ2-2, with D tentatively TRBD2 (6 bases). This CDR3 spans 17 amino acids. The germline gives CDR1 MGHRA, CDR2 YSYEKL. The V gene lost 4 bases and the J gene lost 4 bases, with 19 bases spanning the gap. This CDR3 is CASSPGTLGLGTGELFF. CDR3 in DNA: TGCGCCAGCAGCCCAGGGACTCTTGGGCTTGGCACCGGGGAGCTGTTTTTT.

The chain links TRBV28 to TRBJ1-1; D perhaps matches TRBD1 (6 bases). CDR1 and CDR2 (germline): MDHEN, SYDVKM. V lost 6 bases, J lost 4 bases, and 15 bases lay in between. The CDR3 is 14 residues long. The CDR3 is CASSLTGRGTEAFF. The CDR3 DNA reads TGTGCCAGCAGCCTGACAGGCCGGGGCACTGAAGCTTTCTTT.

This clone was counted once. This chain connects TRBV13 to TRBJ1-2, with a tentative D call TRBD1 (5 bases). Germline CDR1 and CDR2: PRHDT and FYEKMQ (reference sequence). The V end lost 5 bases, the J end lost 6 bases, and 16 bases lay between the germline ends. The CDR3 extends over 14 amino acids. Here the CDR3 reads CASSAQTENDGYTF. CDR3 nucleotides: TGTGCCAGCAGCGCCCAGACAGAAAACGATGGCTACACCTTC.

This chain joins TRBV13 and TRBJ2-5, with TRBD2 identical over 7 bases. Germline V lookup: CDR1 PRHDT, CDR2 FYEKMQ (reference sequence). This CDR3 has 17 amino acids. With 5 bases clipped from V and 3 bases from J, the junction kept 15 bases outside the gene matches. The CDR3 nucleotides read TGTGCCAGCAGCCCCCACTTGGCGGGAGTGGGGGAAGAGACCCAGTACTTC. Protein product: CASSPHLAGVGEETQYF. The whole variable domain, filled in from reference TRBV13 and TRBJ2-5, reads AAGVIQSPRHLIKEKRETATLKCYPIPRHDTVYWYQQGPGQDPQFLISFYEKMQSDKGSIPDRFSAQQFSDYHSELNMSSLELGDSALYFCASSPHLAGVGEETQYFGPGTRLLVL.